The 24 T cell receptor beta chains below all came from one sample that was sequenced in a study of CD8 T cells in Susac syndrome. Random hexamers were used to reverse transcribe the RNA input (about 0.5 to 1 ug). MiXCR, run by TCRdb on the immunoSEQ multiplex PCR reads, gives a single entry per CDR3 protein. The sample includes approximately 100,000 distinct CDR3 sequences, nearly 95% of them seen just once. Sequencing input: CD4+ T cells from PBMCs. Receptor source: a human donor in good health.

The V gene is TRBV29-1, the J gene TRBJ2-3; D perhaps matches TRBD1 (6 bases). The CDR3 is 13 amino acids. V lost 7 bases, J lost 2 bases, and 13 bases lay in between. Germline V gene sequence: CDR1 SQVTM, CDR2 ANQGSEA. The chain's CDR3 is CSAGTRFTDTQYF. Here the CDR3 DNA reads TGCAGCGCCGGGACACGGTTCACAGATACGCAGTATTTT.

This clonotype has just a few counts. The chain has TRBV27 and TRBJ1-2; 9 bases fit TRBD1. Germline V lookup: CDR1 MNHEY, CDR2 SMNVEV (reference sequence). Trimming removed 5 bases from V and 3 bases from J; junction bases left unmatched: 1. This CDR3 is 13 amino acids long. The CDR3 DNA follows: TGTGCCAGCAGTGGGACAGGGCACTATGGCTACACCTTC. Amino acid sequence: CASSGTGHYGYTF.

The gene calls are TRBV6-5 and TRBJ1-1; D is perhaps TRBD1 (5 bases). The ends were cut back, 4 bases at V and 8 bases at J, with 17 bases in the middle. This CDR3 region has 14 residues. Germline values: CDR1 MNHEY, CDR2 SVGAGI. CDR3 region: CASSSTRGGREAFF. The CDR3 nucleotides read TGTGCCAGCAGTTCGACGAGGGGAGGCAGGGAAGCTTTCTTT.

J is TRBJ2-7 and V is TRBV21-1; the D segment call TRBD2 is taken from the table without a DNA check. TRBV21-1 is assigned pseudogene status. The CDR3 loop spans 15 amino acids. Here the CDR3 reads CASSRTSGGTYEQYF. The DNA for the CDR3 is TGTGCCAGCAGCAGAACTAGCGGGGGCACCTACGAGCAGTACTTC.

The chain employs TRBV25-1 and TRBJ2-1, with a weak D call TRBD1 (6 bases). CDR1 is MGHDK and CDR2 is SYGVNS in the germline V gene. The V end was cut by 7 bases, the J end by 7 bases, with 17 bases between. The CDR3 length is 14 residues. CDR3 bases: TGTGCCAGCACCCCAACCCTAGGGGGTAATGAGCAGTTCTTC. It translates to CASTPTLGGNEQFF.

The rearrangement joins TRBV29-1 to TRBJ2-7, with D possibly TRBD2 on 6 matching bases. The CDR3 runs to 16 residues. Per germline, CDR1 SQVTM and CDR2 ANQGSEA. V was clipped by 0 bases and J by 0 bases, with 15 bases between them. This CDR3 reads CSVEDPDSGSSYEQYF. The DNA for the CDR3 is TGCAGCGTTGAAGACCCGGATAGCGGTAGCTCCTACGAGCAGTACTTC.

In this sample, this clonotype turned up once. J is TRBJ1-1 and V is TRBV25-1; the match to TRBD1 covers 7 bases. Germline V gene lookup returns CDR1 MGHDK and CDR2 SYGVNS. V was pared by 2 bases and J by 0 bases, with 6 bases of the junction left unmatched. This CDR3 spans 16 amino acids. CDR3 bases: TGTGCCAGCAGTGAAACGACAGGGAAGATGAACACTGAAGCTTTCTTT. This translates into CASSETTGKMNTEAFF. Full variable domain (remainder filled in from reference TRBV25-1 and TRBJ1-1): EADIYQTPRYLVIGTGKKITLECSQTMGHDKMYWYQQDPGMELHLIHYSYGVNSTEKGDLSSESTVSRIRTEHFPLTLESARPSHTSQYLCASSETTGKMNTEAFFGQGTRLTVV.

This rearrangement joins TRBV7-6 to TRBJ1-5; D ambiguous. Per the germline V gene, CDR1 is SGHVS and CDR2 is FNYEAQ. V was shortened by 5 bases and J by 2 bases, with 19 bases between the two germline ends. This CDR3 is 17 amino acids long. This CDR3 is CASSPYDRGIGNQPQHF. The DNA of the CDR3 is TGTGCCAGCAGCCCCTACGATCGGGGAATTGGCAATCAGCCCCAGCATTTT.

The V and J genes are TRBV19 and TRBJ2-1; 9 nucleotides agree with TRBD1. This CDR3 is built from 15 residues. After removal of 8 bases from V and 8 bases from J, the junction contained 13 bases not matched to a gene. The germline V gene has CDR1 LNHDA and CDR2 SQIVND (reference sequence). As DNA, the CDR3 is TGTGCCAGTTCGACGCCGGGACAGGGTTTGGATGAGCAGTTCTTC. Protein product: CASSTPGQGLDEQFF.

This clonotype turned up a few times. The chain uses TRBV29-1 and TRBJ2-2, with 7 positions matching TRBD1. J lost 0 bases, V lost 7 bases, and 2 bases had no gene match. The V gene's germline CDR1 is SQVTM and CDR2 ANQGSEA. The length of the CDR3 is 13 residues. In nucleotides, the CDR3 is TGCAGCGGAGGACAGGCGAACACCGGGGAGCTGTTTTTT. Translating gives CSGGQANTGELFF.

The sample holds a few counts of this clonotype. The CDR3 is CASSEGTVKQETQYF. The CDR3, as DNA: TGTGCCAGCAGTGAAGGGACAGTTAAGCAAGAGACCCAGTACTTC. This chain links TRBV6-1 with TRBJ2-5, with a tentative D call TRBD1 (6 bases). This CDR3 spans 15 amino acids. The V gene lost 1 base and the J gene lost 2 bases, with 11 bases spanning the gap. Per germline, CDR1 MNHNS and CDR2 SASEGT.

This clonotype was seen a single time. The CDR3 DNA follows: TGCAGCGCTCCCGTAGGGGGTGATGGTGTTGGAAACACCATATATTTT. This sequence encodes CSAPVGGDGVGNTIYF. The chain employs TRBV29-1 and TRBJ1-3, with D perhaps TRBD1 (6 bases). V was trimmed by 7 bases and J by 3 bases, leaving 22 bases between them. Germline-derived CDR1 and CDR2 are SQVTM and ANQGSEA. The CDR3 consists of 16 residues.

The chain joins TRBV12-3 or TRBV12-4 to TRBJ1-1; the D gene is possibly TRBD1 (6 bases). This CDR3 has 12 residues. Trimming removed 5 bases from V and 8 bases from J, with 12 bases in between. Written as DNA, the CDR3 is TGTGCCAGCAGTCTCCCCACAGGGGAAGCTTTCTTT. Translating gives CASSLPTGEAFF.

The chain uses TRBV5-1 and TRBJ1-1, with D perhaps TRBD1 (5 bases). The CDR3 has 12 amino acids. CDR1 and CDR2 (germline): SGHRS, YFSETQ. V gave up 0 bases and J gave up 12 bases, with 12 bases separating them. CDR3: CASSLVAGRTFF. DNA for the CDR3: TGCGCCAGCAGCTTGGTAGCAGGGCGAACTTTCTTT.

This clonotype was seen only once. The CDR3 is CSVPGLAGVFYEQYF. DNA of the CDR3: TGCAGCGTACCGGGACTAGCGGGGGTCTTCTACGAGCAGTACTTC. V usage is TRBV20-1 and J usage is TRBJ2-7; 14 bases map to TRBD2. The CDR3 is 15 residues long. CDR1 and CDR2 (germline): DFQATT, SNEGSKA (reference sequence).

CDR3 bases: TGTGCCAGCAGCTTAGGCCGGGCTAGCTCCTACAATGAGCAGTTCTTC. It specifies CASSLGRASSYNEQFF. The V call is TRBV7-2, the J call TRBJ2-1, with unresolved D. The CDR3 is 16 amino acids. Germline assignment: CDR1 SGHTA and CDR2 FQGNSA. V lost 1 base and J 0 bases, leaving 10 bases between the germline ends.

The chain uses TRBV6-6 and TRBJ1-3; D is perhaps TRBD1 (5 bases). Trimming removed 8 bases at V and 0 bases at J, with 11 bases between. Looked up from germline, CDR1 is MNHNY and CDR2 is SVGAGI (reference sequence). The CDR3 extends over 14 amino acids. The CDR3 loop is CASGGTVSGNTIYF. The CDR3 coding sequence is TGTGCCAGCGGAGGGACCGTCTCTGGAAACACCATATATTTT.

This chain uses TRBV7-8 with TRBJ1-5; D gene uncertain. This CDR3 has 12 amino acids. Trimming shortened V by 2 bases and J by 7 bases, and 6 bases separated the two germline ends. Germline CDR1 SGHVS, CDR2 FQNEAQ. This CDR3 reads CASSLLDQPQHF. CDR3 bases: TGTGCCAGCAGCTTACTAGACCAGCCCCAGCATTTT.

The CDR3 DNA reads TGTGCCAGCAGCCGCCCCGAGACTAGGCGGACCCAGTACTTC. Its protein product is CASSRPETRRTQYF. The chain uses TRBV6-5 and TRBJ2-5, with TRBD2 as a possible D gene (6 bases). V lost 6 bases to trimming and J lost 7 bases, with 18 bases between them. CDR1 and CDR2 from the germline V gene are MNHEY and SVGAGI. The CDR3 has 14 amino acids.

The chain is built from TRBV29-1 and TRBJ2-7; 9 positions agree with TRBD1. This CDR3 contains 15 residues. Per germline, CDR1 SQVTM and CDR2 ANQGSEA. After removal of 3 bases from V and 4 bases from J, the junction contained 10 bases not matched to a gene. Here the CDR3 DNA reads TGCAGCGTTGAGTTGGAACAGGGGGCTGGGTACGAGCAGTACTTC. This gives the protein CSVELEQGAGYEQYF.

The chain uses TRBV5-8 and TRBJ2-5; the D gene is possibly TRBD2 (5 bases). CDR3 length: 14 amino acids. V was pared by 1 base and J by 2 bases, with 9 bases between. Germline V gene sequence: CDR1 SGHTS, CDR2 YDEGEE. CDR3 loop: CASSLKRVQETQYF. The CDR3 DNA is TGTGCCAGCAGCTTGAAGAGGGTTCAAGAGACCCAGTACTTC. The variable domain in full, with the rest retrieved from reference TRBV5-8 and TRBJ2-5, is EAGVTQSPTHLIKTRGQQATLRCSPISGHTSVYWYQQALGLGLQFLLWYDEGEERNRGNFPPRFSGRQFPNYSSELNVNALELEDSALYLCASSLKRVQETQYFGPGTRLLVL.

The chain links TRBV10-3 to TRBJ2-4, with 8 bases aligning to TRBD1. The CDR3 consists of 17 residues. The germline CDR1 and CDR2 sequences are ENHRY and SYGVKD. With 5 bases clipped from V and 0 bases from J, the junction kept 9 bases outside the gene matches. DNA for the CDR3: TGTGCCATCAGTCCGACAGGGGCCTTGCTAGCCAAAAACATTCAGTACTTC. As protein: CAISPTGALLAKNIQYF.

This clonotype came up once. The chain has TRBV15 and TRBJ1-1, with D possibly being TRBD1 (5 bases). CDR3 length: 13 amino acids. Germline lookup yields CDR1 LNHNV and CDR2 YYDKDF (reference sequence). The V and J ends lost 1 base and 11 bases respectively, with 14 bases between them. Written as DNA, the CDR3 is TGTGCCACCAGCAGAGTCGGGGGAGAGAACGCTTTCTTT. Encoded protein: CATSRVGGENAFF.

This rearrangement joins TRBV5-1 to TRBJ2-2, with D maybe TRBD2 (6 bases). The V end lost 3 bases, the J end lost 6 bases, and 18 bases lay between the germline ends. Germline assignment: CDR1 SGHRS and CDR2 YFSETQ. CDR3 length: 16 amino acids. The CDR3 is CASSSMGLLSAGELFF. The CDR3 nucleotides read TGCGCCAGCAGCTCCATGGGACTCCTTAGCGCCGGGGAGCTGTTTTTT.